This T cell receptor (beta chain) came from a study of primary melanoma T cells and metastatic recurrence (TCRdb year 2020). Context from the whole study: The cohort comprised 199 primary melanomas of stage T2 to T4, with thickness greater than 1 mm. Whether T-cell fraction and T-cell repertoire clonality in primary melanoma tumors predicted patient outcome was tested in the study. Histopathological grading of tumor-infiltrating lymphocytes served as the comparison point for the T-cell fraction derived from sequencing. The T-cell fraction measured by TCR beta sequencing was weighed against progression-free survival, the clinical outcome chosen for the comparison.

The full study reports these points: Progression-free survival was reportedly predicted by the tumor T-cell fraction independently of thickness, ulceration, mitotic rate and age. An effective T-cell-mediated antitumor response in primary melanoma was presented by the authors only as a suggestion rather than as a demonstrated mechanism. Adding T-cell fraction to tumor thickness reportedly improved progression-free survival prediction more than adding any other histopathological variable. Protection appeared to be conferred by a T-cell fraction above 20% regardless of ulceration status, mitotic rate or nodal disease.

The library was made by the immunoSEQ multiplex PCR assay. Primary melanoma tumor tissue was subjected to high-throughput sequencing of the T-cell receptor beta chain. On the study's bioinformatics: The repertoire analyses covered TCRB CDR3 sharing between samples and the distribution of insertions and deletions. The predictive value of the T-cell fraction was ranked against histopathological variables by a gradient-boosted model. The immuneACCESS repertoire file appears here via TCRdb, limited to in-frame rearrangements. These files lack a portion of the clones; in checked studies, under half of the deficit traces to unresolved V genes, and the cause of the others is not known. From that table come the V and J calls and clone size; the DNA was used to work out D and trimming. The sample data list about 1,100 clones, and 60% to 80% of these were observed just once. Together, the top ten hold 4.8% of the sample.

With regard to this clone: No antigen is known for it. Within one base of it there is no much larger clone, and no base qualities were kept.

Trimming takes 0 bases from V and 6 bases from J, and the germline ends sit 23 bases apart. CDR1 and CDR2, looked up from the germline V gene, are SQVTM and ANQGSEA. CDR3 length: 17 amino acids, cysteine to phenylalanine. Only the CDR3 portion is preserved as DNA: 51 bases, with reading frame beginning at the first base. The primary melanoma of each patient had been surgically resected and was considered potentially curable but at risk of metastatic recurrence. The clonotype was recovered from a human donor with melanoma. The chain is made from TRBV29-1 and TRBJ1-2; no D gene is confidently identified. The sequencing sample was made of melanoma tumor tissue. The nucleotides are TGCAGCGTTGAAGATCCATCCCCTACGGGCCTCCTAAATGGCTACACCTTC. The translation is CSVEDPSPTGLLNGYTF.